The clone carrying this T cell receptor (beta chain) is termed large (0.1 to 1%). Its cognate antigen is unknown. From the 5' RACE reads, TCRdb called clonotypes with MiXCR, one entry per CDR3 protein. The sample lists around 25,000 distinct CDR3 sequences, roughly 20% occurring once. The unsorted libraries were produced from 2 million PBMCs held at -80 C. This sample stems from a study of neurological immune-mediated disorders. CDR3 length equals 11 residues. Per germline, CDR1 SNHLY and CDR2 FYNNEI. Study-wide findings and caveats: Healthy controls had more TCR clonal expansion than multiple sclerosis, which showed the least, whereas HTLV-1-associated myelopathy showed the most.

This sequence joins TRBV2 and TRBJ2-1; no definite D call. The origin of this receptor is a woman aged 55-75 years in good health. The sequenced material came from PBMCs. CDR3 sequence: CGIYPRNEQFF. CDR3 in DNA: TGTGGCATCTACCCGAGAAATGAGCAGTTCTTC.